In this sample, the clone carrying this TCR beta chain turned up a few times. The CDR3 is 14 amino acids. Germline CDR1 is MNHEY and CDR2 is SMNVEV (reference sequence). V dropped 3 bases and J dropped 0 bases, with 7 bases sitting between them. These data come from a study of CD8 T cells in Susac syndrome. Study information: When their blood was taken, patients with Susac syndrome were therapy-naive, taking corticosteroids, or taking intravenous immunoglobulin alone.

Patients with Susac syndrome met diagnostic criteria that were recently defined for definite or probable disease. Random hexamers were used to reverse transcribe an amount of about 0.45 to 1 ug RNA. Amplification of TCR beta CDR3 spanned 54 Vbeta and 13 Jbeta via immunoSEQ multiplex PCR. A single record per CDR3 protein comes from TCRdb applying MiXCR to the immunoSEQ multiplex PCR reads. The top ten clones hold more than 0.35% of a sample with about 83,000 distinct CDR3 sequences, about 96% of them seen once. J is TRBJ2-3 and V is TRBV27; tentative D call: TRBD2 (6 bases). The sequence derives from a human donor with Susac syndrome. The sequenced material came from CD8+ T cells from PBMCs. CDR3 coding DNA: TGTGCCAGCAGTTTTGGGACTAGCACAGATACGCAGTATTTT. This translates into CASSFGTSTDTQYF.